This T cell receptor (beta chain) was found in a study of T cell changes during pregnancy in multiple sclerosis. Trimming removed 4 bases from V and 7 bases from J; junction bases left unmatched: 5. Germline V gene lookup returns CDR1 ENHRY and CDR2 SYGVKD. The CDR3 is 15 amino acids. Using immunoSEQ multiplex PCR, the repertoire was profiled, and TCRdb retains in-frame clones only, with some absent. The sample yields some 40,000 clones, 85% to 90% seen once. This receptor was obtained from a female donor with multiple sclerosis, enrolled in a pregnancy study. The rearrangement links TRBV10-3 to TRBJ2-1; 12 bases fit TRBD2. This specimen was CD4+ T cells from peripheral blood mononuclear cells, taken in the first trimester of pregnancy. The CDR3 DNA is TGTGCCATCAGTGCCACCGGGACTAGCGGGAATGAGCAGTTCTTC. Residues: CAISATGTSGNEQFF.